This T cell receptor (beta chain) appears in the sequencing data of a study of blood T cell repertoires in COVID-19. Study at large: The cDNA or gDNA used as material had been derived from T cells, B-cell-depleted T cells, or PBMCs.

Per the authors' pipeline: Counts of nucleated cells, estimated from reference gene primer amplification, were obtained. Only in-frame clones appear in the TCRdb table, and some are missing; sequencing was by immunoSEQ multiplex PCR. V and J calls and clone size are those listed in that table; D and trimming were worked out from the DNA. In the table there are about 480,000 clones, less than 90% of which are singletons. The sequence derives from a woman aged 55-69 years who had recovered from COVID-19. Material: PBMCs or T cells enriched from blood (not recorded which).

CDR3 region: CASSLGSPSSYEQYF. DNA of the CDR3: TGCGCCAGCAGCTTGGGAAGTCCTAGCTCCTACGAGCAGTACTTC. The chain joins TRBV5-1 to TRBJ2-7; D is uncertain. CDR3 length equals 15 residues. V was pared by 0 bases and J by 0 bases, with 10 bases between. The germline V gene encodes CDR1 SGHRS and CDR2 YFSETQ. The full variable domain, completed using reference TRBV5-1 and TRBJ2-7, is KAGVTQTPRYLIKTRGQQVTLSCSPISGHRSVSWYQQTPGQGLQFLFEYFSETQRNKGNFPGRFSGRQFSNSRSEMNVSTLELGDSALYLCASSLGSPSSYEQYFGPGTRLTVT.